This TCR beta chain was sequenced for a study of T cell repertoires in cytomegalovirus infection. Study-level background: CMV infection and matching HLA type were both indicated by public TCR beta signatures. Study-level points and caveats: The response measured ex vivo was dominated by TCR beta clonotypes (HLA-C-restricted and CMV-specific). There were carriers of CMV plus the relevant HLA, and cumulative public TCR beta family frequency identified them.

TCRdb passed the reads through MiXCR, listing each CDR3 protein once. This sample has 200,000 to 300,000 distinct CDR3 sequences, with less than 9.5% found just once. The CDR3 runs 14 residues. The ends were cut back, 7 bases at V and 14 bases at J, with 24 bases in the middle. Per germline, CDR1 SGHTA and CDR2 FQGNSA. In its sample, this clonotype was seen many times. Its specificity is not known. The receptor's source is a human donor in good health (CMV status not recorded). Some clones in this sample may be carry-over from other donors' samples. The material sequenced was PBMCs. The J gene is TRBJ2-1, the V gene TRBV7-2; tentative D call: TRBD1 (7 bases). CDR3 coding DNA: TGTGCCAGCACCCGAGCGTTTTCGGGGGACAGTAAGTTCTTC. Its translation is CASTRAFSGDSKFF.